These 30 T cell receptor beta chains were sequenced from one sample in a study of shared clonotypes between healthy human individuals. Generated by immunoSEQ multiplex PCR, the TCRdb table keeps only in-frame clones and is missing some. The repertoire consists of 500,000 to 550,000 clones, with about 96% occurring once and the leading ten covering 0.05% to 0.07%. Sequencing was performed on naive CD4+ T cells sorted from blood. Subset in this sample: CD45RA+ positively selected. Receptors originate from a woman aged 25-40 years in good health.

The CDR3 spells CASSPRLARETQYF. The CDR3 nucleotides read TGTGCCAGCAGTCCTCGACTAGCGCGGGAGACCCAGTACTTC. The chain links TRBV27 to TRBJ2-5, with 8 bases that match TRBD2. The CDR3 is 14 residues long. V lost 5 bases to trimming and J lost 5 bases; unmatched junction nucleotides: 7. Germline V gene lookup returns CDR1 MNHEY and CDR2 SMNVEV (reference sequence).

CDR3 sequence: CASSVDRGAAINEQFF. For the CDR3, the DNA is TGTGCCAGCAGTGTAGACAGGGGTGCCGCTATAAATGAGCAGTTCTTC. The V and J genes are TRBV2 and TRBJ2-1; TRBD1 matches 8 bases. The junction had 12 bases not matched to a gene; V was cut back by 4 bases and J by 7 bases. This CDR3 region has 16 residues. CDR1 SNHLY and CDR2 FYNNEI come from the germline V gene.

This chain joins TRBV21-1 and TRBJ2-7; TRBD2, the table's D call, lacks a check against the DNA. TRBV21-1 is shown as a pseudogene. CDR3 length equals 15 residues. The CDR3 DNA reads as TGTGCCAGCAGCAGAACCCGGGACTTGATCTACGAGCAGTACTTC. This translates into CASSRTRDLIYEQYF.

The chain is built from TRBV28 and TRBJ2-4; the D gene is possibly TRBD2 (5 bases). The germline V and J ends were trimmed by 10 bases and 8 bases, with 12 bases remaining between them. Germline V lookup: CDR1 MDHEN, CDR2 SYDVKM. The CDR3 consists of 11 residues. CDR3 nucleotides: TGTGCCACCAGCGGTATTGACATTCAGTACTTC. Translation gives CATSGIDIQYF.

The V call is TRBV6-5, the J call TRBJ2-1, with D possibly matching TRBD2 (6 bases). Between the trimmed V and J ends, which lost 0 bases and 1 base, there was a span of 10 bases. Per germline, CDR1 MNHEY and CDR2 SVGAGI. The CDR3 spans 16 residues. The chain's CDR3 is CASSYSGGTSYNEQFF. CDR3 coding DNA: TGTGCCAGCAGTTACTCCGGGGGAACATCCTACAATGAGCAGTTCTTC.

The chain carries TRBV29-1 and TRBJ2-7, with a possible D match to TRBD1 (6 bases). Germline CDR1 SQVTM, CDR2 ANQGSEA. Trimming pared 3 bases from V and 3 bases from J, leaving 15 bases between. The CDR3 has 14 amino acids. CDR3 DNA sequence: TGCAGCGTTGACGACAGGCCATTCAACTACGAGCAGTACTTC. The encoded protein is CSVDDRPFNYEQYF.

The chain joins TRBV29-1 to TRBJ1-4; possible D gene TRBD1, 5 bases. In germline, CDR1 is SQVTM, CDR2 ANQGSEA. The length of the CDR3 is 13 residues. V was cut by 5 bases and J by 7 bases, with 14 bases left in between. DNA of the CDR3: TGCAGCGTTATGGGGGTGAGAGGTGAAAAACTGTTTTTT. It translates to CSVMGVRGEKLFF.

The chain combines TRBV14 with TRBJ2-3, with 8 bases fitting TRBD2. CDR1 SGHDN and CDR2 FVKESK come from the germline V gene. J was trimmed by 0 bases and V by 1 base; bases with no gene match: 0. The CDR3 spans 15 residues. CDR3 coding DNA: TGTGCCAGCAGCCAAGTAGCGGGGAGCACAGATACGCAGTATTTT. This encodes CASSQVAGSTDTQYF.

In its sample, this clone was seen a few times. The genes are TRBV7-9 and TRBJ2-1, with D hard to call. Trimming cost V 8 bases and J 4 bases, with 9 bases left between them. The CDR3 sequence is 12 residues long. From germline, CDR1 is SEHNR and CDR2 FQNEAQ (reference sequence). The CDR3 here is CASVSGYNEQFF. The CDR3 DNA sequence: TGTGCCAGCGTTTCCGGGTACAATGAGCAGTTCTTC.

The chain recombines TRBV4-2 with TRBJ2-7, with no clear D. V was trimmed by 1 base and J by 6 bases, leaving 16 bases between them. The CDR3 is 15 amino acids. The germline CDR1 and CDR2 sequences are LGHNA and YNFKEQ. CDR3 coding DNA: TGTGCCAGCAGCCAAGGGCACACCCCACCGAGCGAGCAGTACTTC. Its translation is CASSQGHTPPSEQYF.

The V gene is TRBV15, the J gene TRBJ1-4, with 7 bases aligning to TRBD1. CDR3 size: 14 residues. V gave up 3 bases and J gave up 4 bases; unmatched junction bases: 2. In germline, CDR1 is LNHNV, CDR2 YYDKDF (reference sequence). CDR3 in DNA: TGTGCCACCAGCAGGGGACAGAATAATGAAAAACTGTTTTTT. Protein sequence: CATSRGQNNEKLFF.

The chain carries TRBV27 and TRBJ2-1, with D possibly matching TRBD2 (6 bases). Germline CDR1 is MNHEY and CDR2 is SMNVEV (reference sequence). V shed 6 bases and J shed 7 bases, with 19 bases lying between them. The CDR3 consists of 15 residues. CDR3: CASSRAGPAPNEQFF. The CDR3 region has the DNA TGTGCCAGCAGCAGAGCGGGCCCTGCCCCGAATGAGCAGTTCTTC.

This clone was counted a single time. The rearrangement joins TRBV20-1 to TRBJ2-3, with D unclear. Germline CDR1 reads DFQATT; CDR2 reads SNEGSKA (reference sequence). This CDR3 has 11 residues. Trimming cost V 4 bases and J 6 bases, with 8 bases left between them. The CDR3: CSATLGDTQYF. CDR3 coding DNA: TGCAGTGCTACGCTTGGTGATACGCAGTATTTT.

The V call is TRBV11-1, the J call TRBJ2-3; D tentatively fits TRBD1 or TRBD2 (5 bases each). Per the germline V gene, CDR1 is SGHAT and CDR2 is FQDESV (reference sequence). The length of the CDR3 is 15 residues. V was cut by 3 bases and J by 4 bases, with 14 bases left in between. CDR3 residues: CASSFPGRAADTQYF. CDR3 DNA: TGTGCCAGCAGCTTCCCGGGACGGGCGGCAGATACGCAGTATTTT. The variable domain in full, completed from reference TRBV11-1 and TRBJ2-3, reads EAEVAQSPRYKITEKSQAVAFWCDPISGHATLYWYRQILGQGPELLVQFQDESVVDDSQLPKDRFSAERLKGVDSTLKIQPAELGDSAMYLCASSFPGRAADTQYFGPGTRLTVL.

With regard to this clone: Other DNA sequences in the sample encode the same CDR3. The chain carries TRBV20-1 and TRBJ2-2; D unresolved. The V and J ends lost 3 bases and 6 bases respectively, with 5 bases between them. From germline, CDR1 is DFQATT and CDR2 SNEGSKA (reference sequence). This CDR3 comprises 11 residues. CDR3 in amino acids: CSARGPGELFF. DNA of the CDR3: TGCAGTGCTAGGGGTCCCGGGGAGCTGTTTTTT.

The chain carries TRBV5-1 and TRBJ2-3; 12 nucleotides match TRBD2. CDR1 is SGHRS, CDR2 YFSETQ, per germline. J lost 4 bases, V lost 2 bases, and 5 bases had no gene match. This CDR3 has 16 amino acids. The DNA of the CDR3 is TGCGCCAGCAGCTTTCCGGGACTAGCGGGCCCAGATACGCAGTATTTT. Encoded protein: CASSFPGLAGPDTQYF.

V usage is TRBV2 and J usage is TRBJ2-1; tentatively, D is TRBD1 or TRBD2 (5 bases each). The CDR3 loop spans 16 amino acids. Per germline, CDR1 SNHLY and CDR2 FYNNEI. Trimming took 2 bases from V and 4 from J, leaving 15 bases between them. The DNA of the CDR3 is TGTGCCAGCAGTGAAATCGACCCCGAGGGGTACAATGAGCAGTTCTTC. The encoded protein is CASSEIDPEGYNEQFF.

The chain recombines TRBV5-6 with TRBJ2-3; D possibly corresponds to TRBD2 (5 bases). Trimming shortened V by 0 bases and J by 7 bases, and 12 bases separated the two germline ends. This CDR3 comprises 14 residues. Germline V gene lookup returns CDR1 SGHDT and CDR2 YYEEEE. The CDR3 loop is CASSLVSEPNTQYF. The CDR3 region has the DNA TGTGCCAGCAGCTTGGTTAGCGAACCTAATACGCAGTATTTT.

The chain joins TRBV19 to TRBJ1-6, with 8 positions matching TRBD1. From germline, CDR1 is LNHDA and CDR2 SQIVND (reference sequence). V was pared by 4 bases and J by 9 bases, with 5 bases of the junction left unmatched. The length of the CDR3 is 14 residues. CDR3 sequence (DNA): TGTGCCAGTAGTAGCAGGGGGCGAGGTTCACCCCTCCACTTT. Translated: CASSSRGRGSPLHF. The full variable domain, with the rest looked up from reference TRBV19 and TRBJ1-6, is DGGITQSPKYLFRKEGQNVTLSCEQNLNHDAMYWYRQDPGQGLRLIYYSQIVNDFQKGDIAEGYSVSREKKESFPLTVTSAQKNPTAFYLCASSSRGRGSPLHFGNGTRLTVT.

V and J are TRBV4-2 and TRBJ2-2; 10 bases map to TRBD2. CDR3 length: 17 residues. Germline CDR1 is LGHNA and CDR2 is YNFKEQ. Trimming cost V 4 bases and J 3 bases; bases outside gene matches: 8. In DNA form, the CDR3 reads TGTGCCAGCAGCCGTCGACCTAGCGGGAGCGACACCGGGGAGCTGTTTTTT. Its protein is CASSRRPSGSDTGELFF.

This clone has a single count. This chain joins TRBV7-2 and TRBJ2-5; D is unresolved. Germline V lookup: CDR1 SGHTA, CDR2 FQGNSA. The CDR3 spans 18 residues. Trimming shortened V by 1 base and J by 0 bases, and 18 bases separated the two germline ends. CDR3 amino acids: CASSLGKRLLQYQETQYF. The CDR3 DNA follows: TGTGCCAGCAGCTTAGGTAAAAGGCTGTTACAGTACCAAGAGACCCAGTACTTC.

The chain has TRBV5-7 and TRBJ1-2; 12 bases agree with TRBD1. TRBV5-7 is classed as an ORF, of uncertain function. Trimming at V came to 3 bases and at J to 7 bases, leaving 4 bases not matched to a gene. The CDR3 consists of 14 residues. The CDR3 DNA reads TGTGCCAGCAGCTGGGACAGGGGGCTCGGTGGCTACACCTTC. Protein product: CASSWDRGLGGYTF.

The rearrangement uses TRBV6-1 and TRBJ2-2; D unresolved. The germline V and J ends were trimmed by 7 bases and 4 bases, with 13 bases remaining between them. The CDR3 is 14 residues long. Per germline, CDR1 MNHNS and CDR2 SASEGT. The CDR3 DNA reads TGTGCCAGCATTCTTCTCTGGTCCACCGGGGAGCTGTTTTTT. It codes for CASILLWSTGELFF.

The chain uses TRBV6-5 and TRBJ2-5; D perhaps matches TRBD1 (5 bases). The CDR3 spans 14 residues. Trimming took 2 bases from V and 0 from J, leaving 7 bases between them. Germline CDR1 is MNHEY and CDR2 is SVGAGI. The CDR3 here is CASSYPGNQETQYF. The CDR3 DNA sequence: TGTGCCAGCAGTTACCCAGGGAACCAAGAGACCCAGTACTTC.

The rearrangement links TRBV11-2 to TRBJ1-2, with a tentative D call TRBD1 (6 bases). The CDR3 length is 14 residues. The V and J ends lost 6 bases and 4 bases respectively, with 15 bases between them. Germline assignment: CDR1 SGHAT and CDR2 FQNNGV. The CDR3 nucleotides are TGTGCCAGCAGGGATTTGCAGGGGACCTATGGCTACACCTTC. Encoded protein: CASRDLQGTYGYTF.

This rearrangement joins TRBV7-9 to TRBJ2-5, with D possibly being TRBD1 or TRBD2 (5 bases each). This CDR3 comprises 15 residues. V lost 2 bases and J 5 bases, leaving 15 bases between the germline ends. Germline V gene data show CDR1 as SEHNR and CDR2 as FQNEAQ (reference sequence). CDR3 coding DNA: TGTGCCAGCAGCTTACAGGGTGGGAGCGGTGAGACCCAGTACTTC. Translating gives CASSLQGGSGETQYF.

This chain links TRBV6-5 with TRBJ2-1; no reliable D call. V was pared by 8 bases and J by 3 bases, with 11 bases between. The CDR3 extends over 13 amino acids. CDR1 and CDR2 from the germline V gene are MNHEY and SVGAGI. This CDR3 is CASRLQYYNEQFF. Here the CDR3 DNA reads TGTGCCAGCCGGCTACAGTACTACAATGAGCAGTTCTTC.

The genes are TRBV30 and TRBJ1-4; D remains ambiguous. Trimming took 3 bases from V and 0 from J, leaving 8 bases between them. The germline V gene has CDR1 GTSNPN and CDR2 SVGIG (reference sequence). The CDR3 consists of 14 residues. For the CDR3, the DNA is TGTGCCTGGAGCTCAGGTTCAACTAATGAAAAACTGTTTTTT. This sequence encodes CAWSSGSTNEKLFF.

The chain uses TRBV9 and TRBJ2-1, with D perhaps TRBD1 or TRBD2 (6 bases each). This CDR3 contains 15 residues. From germline, CDR1 is SGDLS and CDR2 YYNGEE. Trimming took off 0 bases at V and 7 bases at J, with 14 bases between the two ends. The CDR3 DNA reads TGTGCCAGCAGCGTAGAGGGGGGCGCGTGGAATGAGCAGTTCTTC. The encoded protein is CASSVEGGAWNEQFF.

The V and J genes are TRBV20-1 and TRBJ2-3; D assignment may be TRBD1 or TRBD2 (5 bases each). In germline, CDR1 is DFQATT, CDR2 SNEGSKA (reference sequence). The ends were cut back, 6 bases at V and 10 bases at J, with 8 bases in the middle. CDR3 length equals 9 residues. CDR3 sequence: CSAGVSQYF. In nucleotides, the CDR3 is TGCAGTGCGGGGGTCTCGCAGTATTTT.